This TCR beta chain originates from a study of blood T cell repertoires in COVID-19 (dated by TCRdb to about 2020). About the investigation overall: Samples from collaborators originated in the United States, Italy and Spain and spanned both the acute and convalescent phases of COVID-19. The samples were drawn from two sources: the first 160 participants of the ongoing ImmuneRACE study, and fewer than 1,500 subjects contributed by 6 global collaborators. The repertoires were made available in a free public database intended to serve as a resource for research on the immune response to SARS-CoV-2. Where available, HLA class I and class II types were obtained from metadata supplied by the sample provider rather than from assay-based typing. Subjects who had been exposed to COVID-19, were actively infected with it, or had recovered from it provided the deeply sampled blood TCRbeta repertoires that made up the dataset. The material from the prospective study consisted of cDNA or gDNA derived from T cells, B-cell-depleted T cells, or PBMCs. The sample metadata nearly always contained a de-identified subject ID, COVID-19 status, age in years and sex.

For CDR1 and CDR2, the germline V gene (reference sequence) lists MNHEY and SMNVEV. V is cut by 3 bases and J by 8 bases, and the space between the germline ends is 5 bases. The CDR3 covers 12 residues, taking in both the cysteine and the phenylalanine. The only DNA kept is the CDR3, 36 bases in frame from the first base. Whole blood was collected in K2EDTA tubes by collaborating institutions according to the institutions' own protocols. For TCRbeta analysis, collaborators shipped samples as frozen whole blood, isolated PBMCs, or DNA extracted from either of those sample types. What the authors observed across the whole study: The amount of clinical and demographic metadata varied by source and participant and was provided uncurated.

Remarks on this clone: Its binding antigen is unknown. There are no base qualities to consult, and no much larger clone falls within one base.

TCRbeta CDR3 regions were amplified from genomic DNA by means of the immunoSEQ Assay, a bias-controlled multiplex PCR. Per the source publication's procedure: The number of nucleated cells in each sample was estimated by amplification of reference gene primers within the assay. To quantify the absolute abundance of each unique TCRbeta CDR3 rearrangement, sequence reads were collapsed and filtered. For each sample, productive Simpson clonality was calculated as the square root of Simpson's diversity index across productive rearrangements. TCRdb limited this immuneACCESS table to in-frame rearrangements with V and J called. A share of clones is missing; checked studies link under half to unresolved V genes, and the rest is unexplained. The V and J calls and clone size are taken from that table; D and trimming were inferred from the DNA. The sample table records some 130,000 clones; more than 70% of these occur just once. 10% to 13% of the sample comes from the top ten.

This TCR was recovered from a man aged 50-60 years with acute or convalescent COVID-19. Sequences were obtained from peripheral blood. The sequence is built from TRBV27 and TRBJ1-6; the D gene cannot be named for sure. The CDR3 here reads CASSFLDSPLHF. The DNA reads TGTGCCAGCAGTTTCCTTGATTCACCCCTCCACTTT.